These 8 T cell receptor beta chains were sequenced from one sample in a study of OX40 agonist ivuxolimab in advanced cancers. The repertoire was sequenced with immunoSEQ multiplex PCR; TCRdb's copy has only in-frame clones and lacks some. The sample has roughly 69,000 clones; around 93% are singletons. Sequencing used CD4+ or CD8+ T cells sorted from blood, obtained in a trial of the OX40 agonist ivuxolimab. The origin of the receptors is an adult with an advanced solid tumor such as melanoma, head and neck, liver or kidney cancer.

The CDR3, as DNA: TGTGCCAGTAGTCGGGAGACAACTAACACCGGGGAGCTGTTTTTT. Its translation: CASSRETTNTGELFF. The chain recombines TRBV19 with TRBJ2-2; the D gene is possibly TRBD2 (6 bases). V was clipped by 5 bases and J by 2 bases, with 12 bases between them. This CDR3 has 15 amino acids. Germline V CDR1 and CDR2: LNHDA, SQIVND (reference sequence). The whole variable domain, filled in from reference TRBV19 and TRBJ2-2, reads DGGITQSPKYLFRKEGQNVTLSCEQNLNHDAMYWYRQDPGQGLRLIYYSQIVNDFQKGDIAEGYSVSREKKESFPLTVTSAQKNPTAFYLCASSRETTNTGELFFGEGSRLTVL.

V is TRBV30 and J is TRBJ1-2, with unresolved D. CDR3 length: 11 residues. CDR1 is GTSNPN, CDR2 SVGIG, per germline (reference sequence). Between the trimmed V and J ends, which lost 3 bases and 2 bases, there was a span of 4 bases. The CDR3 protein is CAWSPNYGYTF. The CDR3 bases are TGTGCCTGGAGCCCCAACTATGGCTACACCTTC.

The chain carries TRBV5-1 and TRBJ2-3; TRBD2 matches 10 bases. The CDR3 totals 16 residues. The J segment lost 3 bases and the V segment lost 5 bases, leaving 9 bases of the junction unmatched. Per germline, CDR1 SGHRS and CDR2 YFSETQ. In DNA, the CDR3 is TGCGCCAGCAGGCCCGGCGGACTAGCGGAGACAGATACGCAGTATTTT. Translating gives CASRPGGLAETDTQYF. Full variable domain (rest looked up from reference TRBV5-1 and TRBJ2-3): KAGVTQTPRYLIKTRGQQVTLSCSPISGHRSVSWYQQTPGQGLQFLFEYFSETQRNKGNFPGRFSGRQFSNSRSEMNVSTLELGDSALYLCASRPGGLAETDTQYFGPGTRLTVL.

CDR3 loop: CSASRDSRDYNEQFF. The CDR3 DNA follows: TGCAGCGCTAGCCGGGACAGCAGAGATTACAATGAGCAGTTCTTC. The chain employs TRBV29-1 and TRBJ2-1; 7 positions match TRBD1. In germline, CDR1 is SQVTM, CDR2 ANQGSEA. J gave up 4 bases and V 7 bases, and 13 bases lay outside the gene matches. The CDR3 contains 15 residues.

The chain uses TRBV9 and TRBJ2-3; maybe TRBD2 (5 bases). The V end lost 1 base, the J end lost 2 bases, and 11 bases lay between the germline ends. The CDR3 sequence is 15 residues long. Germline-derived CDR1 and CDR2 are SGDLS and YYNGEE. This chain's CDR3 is CASSVTAGLTDTQYF. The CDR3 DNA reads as TGTGCCAGCAGCGTAACCGCGGGCCTCACAGATACGCAGTATTTT.

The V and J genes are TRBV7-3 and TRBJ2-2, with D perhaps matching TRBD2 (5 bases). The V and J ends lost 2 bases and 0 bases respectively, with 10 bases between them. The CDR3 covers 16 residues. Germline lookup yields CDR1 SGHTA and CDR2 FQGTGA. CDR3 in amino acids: CASSLLAGANTGELFF. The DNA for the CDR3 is TGTGCCAGCAGCTTATTGGCGGGCGCGAACACCGGGGAGCTGTTTTTT.

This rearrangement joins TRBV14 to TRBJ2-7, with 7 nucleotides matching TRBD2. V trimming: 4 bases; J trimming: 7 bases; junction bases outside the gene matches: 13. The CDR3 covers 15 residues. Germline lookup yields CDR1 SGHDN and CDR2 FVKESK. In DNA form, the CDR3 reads TGTGCCAGCAGCCCCCCGGGACTACCTTTTGGTGAGCAGTACTTC. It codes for CASSPPGLPFGEQYF.

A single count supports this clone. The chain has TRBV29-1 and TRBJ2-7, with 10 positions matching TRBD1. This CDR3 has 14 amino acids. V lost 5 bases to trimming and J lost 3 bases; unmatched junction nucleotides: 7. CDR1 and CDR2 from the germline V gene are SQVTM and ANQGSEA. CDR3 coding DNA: TGCAGCGTTTCCCCCGGGGACAGGGGCTACGAGCAGTACTTC. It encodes CSVSPGDRGYEQYF.